This T cell receptor beta chain was sequenced during a study of CD8+ T cells in alopecia areata. Reverse transcribed after extraction, RNA yielded cDNA as the sequencing template. The data were produced by immunoSEQ multiplex PCR, yet TCRdb's version contains in-frame clones alone and is incomplete. The sample consists of under 150,000 clones, about two thirds of them appearing once. Turning to this clone: Its antigen is unidentified.

General observations from the study: Resident alphabeta T-cell populations of normal skin are likewise subject to sequencing in scalp samples. Higher clonality was seen in lesional scalp than in normal scalp, especially in alopecia totalis/universalis.

The V gene end was trimmed by 4 bases and the J gene end by 6 bases; junction bases not matched to a gene: 11. Germline lookup yields CDR1 SEHNR and CDR2 FQNEAQ (reference sequence). The CDR3 is made up of 16 amino acids. Separation by sorting yielded CD4+ and CD8+ T cells from PBMCs. The TCR originated in a human donor in good health. The chain has TRBV7-9 and TRBJ2-2, with TRBD1 identical over 7 bases. Material: CD8+ T cells sorted from blood. CDR3 sequence: CASSSNRDSGPGELFF. The CDR3 DNA follows: TGTGCCAGCAGCTCCAACCGGGACAGTGGGCCCGGGGAGCTGTTTTTT.